What follows describes a single T cell receptor beta chain. What it binds is unknown. The TCRbeta library incorporated unique molecular identifiers. TCRdb fed the PCR reads into MiXCR, producing one record per CDR3 protein. Altogether about 260,000 distinct CDR3 sequences are present, 6.5% to 9% being singletons, with the ten largest covering roughly 6%. Germline CDR1 MNHEY, CDR2 SMNVEV (reference sequence). There are 15 residues in the CDR3. The entry originates in a study of T-cell reconstitution after alpha-beta-depleted transplantation in children. Study-wide results and caveats: A year had passed since transplant, and T-cell counts and diversity by then came mostly from newly produced T cells. At around two months after transplant, the alpha-beta T cells were reportedly derived from several hundred expanded clones that came from non-depleted graft cells. After transplant, high TCRbeta diversity at day 60 in some patients arose from surviving recipient T cells and thymic progenitors.

This TCR came from a male patient between 10 and 17 years old who had a stem cell transplant for acute lymphoblastic leukemia, so the T cells may come from the graft donor. The chain couples TRBV27 to TRBJ2-2, with D perhaps matching TRBD1 (6 bases). The source material was PBMCs, mostly from graft donor cells, sampled 180 days after TCRalphabeta/CD19-depleted stem cell transplant. Here the CDR3 reads CTTMRQATNTGELFF. CDR3 in DNA: TGTACCACCATGAGACAGGCTACGAACACCGGGGAGCTGTTTTTT.